The clone carrying this TCR beta chain was recorded once. The germline V gene encodes CDR1 SGDLS and CDR2 YYNGEE. The V end was cut by 7 bases, the J end by 4 bases, with 23 bases between. The CDR3 has 17 amino acids. The sample belongs to a study of T cell responses to AZD1222 COVID-19 vaccine. Method: immunoSEQ multiplex PCR; TCRdb's copy keeps in-frame clones and lacks some. The profile shows about 120,000 clones, 85% to 95% of them singletons. The chain carries TRBV9 and TRBJ1-4, with D possibly TRBD1 on 6 matching bases. Sequenced here: peripheral blood, sampled on day 0 of AZD1222 vaccination. The sequence came from an adult in good health. In DNA, the CDR3 is TGTGCCAGCTCCTACCTGGGGGGCTATCCCCTTAATGAAAAACTGTTTTTT. It encodes CASSYLGGYPLNEKLFF.